This T cell receptor beta chain was captured in a study of OX40 agonist ivuxolimab in advanced cancers. Germline V gene lookup returns CDR1 MNHEY and CDR2 SMNVEV (reference sequence). This CDR3 has 14 amino acids. Measured with immunoSEQ multiplex PCR; TCRdb has only the in-frame clones, and not every one. In the table there are around 10,000 clones, roughly 78% of which are singletons. This TCR came from an adult with an advanced solid tumor such as melanoma, head and neck, liver or kidney cancer. The sequences come from CD4+ or CD8+ T cells sorted from blood, collected in a trial of the OX40 agonist ivuxolimab. J is TRBJ2-5 and V is TRBV27, with 7 bases lining up with TRBD1. The DNA end lines up better with TRBJ2-7; the J call may be wrong. The CDR3 DNA sequence: TGTGCCAGCAGTGCCGGGACAGCACCCTACGAGCAGTACTTC. This gives the protein CASSAGTAPYEQYF.